One sample yielded the 30 T cell receptor beta chains listed below, sequenced in a study of blood T cells in healthy people across ages. The second PCR ran about 6 to 11 cycles with a sample-barcoded 5' primer and J-beta primers. TCRdb reanalysed the 5' RACE reads using MiXCR and keeps one entry per CDR3 protein. The sample consists of 450,000 to 700,000 distinct CDR3 sequences, about 25% of them appearing once. Material: blood. These receptors came from a woman in her sixties or seventies in good health.

CDR3 residues: CASRDNQNQPQHF. CDR3 coding DNA: TGTGCCAGCAGAGACAACCAAAATCAGCCCCAGCATTTT. J is TRBJ1-5 and V is TRBV27; D is ambiguous. From germline, CDR1 is MNHEY and CDR2 SMNVEV (reference sequence). The ends were cut back, 6 bases at V and 4 bases at J, with 10 bases in the middle. The CDR3 extends over 13 amino acids.

Only a few counts were recorded for this clonotype. V and J are TRBV29-1 and TRBJ1-4; TRBD1 aligns across 10 bases. The CDR3 is 19 residues long. CDR1 is SQVTM, CDR2 ANQGSEA, per germline. Trimming cost V 5 bases and J 0 bases; bases outside gene matches: 15. The CDR3 nucleotides are TGCAGCGTTCGGATAGGAGGGACAGGGGTAGTCGCAACTAATGAAAAACTGTTTTTT. Protein: CSVRIGGTGVVATNEKLFF.

The CDR3: CASSLTASDSLYGYTF. CDR3 coding DNA: TGTGCCAGCAGCTTGACCGCCTCAGACAGCCTATATGGCTACACCTTC. The J gene is TRBJ1-2, the V gene TRBV5-5; D may be TRBD1 (5 bases). CDR1 is SGHKS, CDR2 YYEKEE, per germline (reference sequence). Trimming pared 1 base from V and 5 bases from J, leaving 18 bases between. There are 16 residues in the CDR3.

This clonotype was counted a few times. This chain joins TRBV12-3 or TRBV12-4 and TRBJ2-2; either TRBD1 or TRBD2 may supply D (5 bases each). The CDR3 contains 17 residues. V lost 6 bases, J lost 7 bases, and 24 bases lay in between. CDR3 in amino acids: CASSSPGTWIVDGELFF. The CDR3 coding sequence is TGTGCCAGCAGCAGCCCCGGGACCTGGATTGTGGACGGGGAGCTGTTTTTT.

This rearrangement joins TRBV20-1 to TRBJ1-2, with D possibly TRBD1 on 5 matching bases. Trimming removed 0 bases at V and 6 bases at J, with 11 bases between. Germline CDR1 reads DFQATT; CDR2 reads SNEGSKA (reference sequence). This CDR3 has 13 residues. Here the CDR3 DNA reads TGCAGTGCTAGAGAGGGGGGAAAAAATGGCTACACCTTC. This translates into CSAREGGKNGYTF.

This clonotype was recorded a few times. The CDR3, as DNA: TGTGCCAGCAGCGTAGAAGTGACGAACACTGAAGCTTTCTTT. Its protein is CASSVEVTNTEAFF. The rearrangement joins TRBV9 to TRBJ1-1; no firm D call. Germline CDR1 and CDR2: SGDLS and YYNGEE. The CDR3 consists of 14 residues. V lost 0 bases and J 1 base, leaving 7 bases between the germline ends.

The rearrangement links TRBV7-7 to TRBJ2-3, with D possibly TRBD2 on 6 matching bases. The V end was cut by 5 bases, the J end by 3 bases, with 15 bases between. In germline, CDR1 is SSHAT, CDR2 FNYEAQ (reference sequence). The CDR3 has 15 amino acids. This CDR3 is CASSLSPGLTDTQYF. The CDR3 DNA is TGTGCCAGCAGCCTATCGCCCGGACTAACAGATACGCAGTATTTT.

This chain joins TRBV20-1 and TRBJ2-5; the match to TRBD1 covers 8 bases. CDR3 length: 13 residues. Trimming cost V 7 bases and J 5 bases; bases outside gene matches: 9. In germline, CDR1 is DFQATT, CDR2 SNEGSKA (reference sequence). This chain's CDR3 is CSVRDRGRETQYF. The CDR3, as DNA: TGCAGTGTCCGAGACAGGGGCCGGGAGACCCAGTACTTC.

This clonotype appeared a few times. The rearrangement joins TRBV29-1 to TRBJ1-1, with D possibly being TRBD1 (6 bases). The germline V and J ends were trimmed by 6 bases and 8 bases, with 16 bases remaining between them. The germline V gene encodes CDR1 SQVTM and CDR2 ANQGSEA. CDR3 size: 12 residues. This CDR3 is CSVDPRQDEAFF. CDR3 coding DNA: TGCAGCGTGGACCCTAGACAGGACGAAGCTTTCTTT.

The chain has TRBV18 and TRBJ2-7, with D possibly being TRBD1 or TRBD2 (5 bases each). Germline assignment: CDR1 KGHSH and CDR2 LQKENI. With 5 bases removed from V and 0 bases from J, the gap between germline ends came to 11 bases. The CDR3 consists of 14 residues. The CDR3 sequence: CASSWDPSSYEQYF. The DNA for the CDR3 is TGTGCCAGCTCATGGGACCCGAGCTCCTACGAGCAGTACTTC.

This clonotype was counted a few times. The V and J genes are TRBV7-2 and TRBJ2-7; TRBD1 matches 7 bases. Germline-derived CDR1 and CDR2 are SGHTA and FQGNSA. V was clipped by 3 bases and J by 11 bases; unmatched bases: 7. The CDR3 is made up of 12 amino acids. CDR3 region: CASSLGRGHEYF. In nucleotides, the CDR3 is TGTGCCAGCAGCTTGGGTAGGGGGCATGAGTACTTC.

This clonotype showed up many times. For the CDR3, the DNA is TGTGCCAGCTCACTGAGACAGGGGCAGGATCAGTACTTC. As protein: CASSLRQGQDQYF. V gene TRBV18 combines with J gene TRBJ2-4; 8 bases map to TRBD1. Germline loops: CDR1 KGHSH, CDR2 LQKENI. This CDR3 has 13 amino acids. With V trimmed by 4 bases and J by 12 bases, 8 bases remained unmatched.

This clonotype was found a few times. The genes are TRBV5-1 and TRBJ2-3; D assignment may be TRBD1 or TRBD2 (6 bases each). Per the germline V gene, CDR1 is SGHRS and CDR2 is YFSETQ. CDR3 length: 14 residues. Trimming took off 6 bases at V and 1 base at J, with 12 bases between the two ends. In DNA, the CDR3 is TGCGCCAGCAAGGGGGGATTGGGCACAGATACGCAGTATTTT. This codes for CASKGGLGTDTQYF. The full variable domain, in which reference TRBV5-1 and TRBJ2-3 provide the parts outside the CDR3, is KAGVTQTPRYLIKTRGQQVTLSCSPISGHRSVSWYQQTPGQGLQFLFEYFSETQRNKGNFPGRFSGRQFSNSRSEMNVSTLELGDSALYLCASKGGLGTDTQYFGPGTRLTVL.

The rearrangement uses TRBV2 and TRBJ2-5; TRBD2 aligns across 9 bases. Germline V gene lookup returns CDR1 SNHLY and CDR2 FYNNEI. Trimming took 5 bases from V and 5 from J; bases not matched to a gene: 6. The CDR3 runs 14 residues. Here the CDR3 reads CASSKIAGEETQYF. The DNA of the CDR3 is TGTGCCAGCAGTAAAATAGCGGGGGAGGAGACCCAGTACTTC.

The rearrangement joins TRBV18 to TRBJ1-2; perhaps TRBD1 as D (5 bases). The CDR3 consists of 15 residues. The V end was cut by 4 bases, the J end by 0 bases, with 12 bases between. Germline V CDR1 and CDR2: KGHSH, LQKENI. For the CDR3, the DNA is TGTGCCAGCTCACGACAGCAGAGTTCTAACTATGGCTACACCTTC. Its protein is CASSRQQSSNYGYTF.

At least ten counts were recorded for this clonotype. This chain joins TRBV7-2 and TRBJ2-5; 8 bases align to TRBD2. Matching the DNA end better, TRBJ2-1 makes the J call doubtful. CDR1 and CDR2 (germline): SGHTA, FQGNSA. The CDR3 runs to 15 residues. The CDR3 DNA is TGTGCCAGCAGCTTAAGCGGGGGAGAATACAATGAGCAGTTCTTC. Translation: CASSLSGGEYNEQFF.

The gene calls are TRBV5-1 and TRBJ2-5, with 8 nucleotides matching TRBD2. CDR1 SGHRS and CDR2 YFSETQ come from the germline V gene. With 7 bases clipped from V and 5 bases from J, the junction kept 13 bases outside the gene matches. This CDR3 comprises 15 residues. The CDR3 bases are TGCGCCAGCGCCCCTGTCAGCGGGGGTGCGGAGACCCAGTACTTC. This sequence encodes CASAPVSGGAETQYF.

This clonotype was detected only a few times. CDR3 coding DNA: TGCAGCGTTGGCGTGACTAATCGGTATAATTCACCCCTCCACTTT. Translated, it gives CSVGVTNRYNSPLHF. This chain joins TRBV29-1 and TRBJ1-6; no firm D call. Germline V CDR1 and CDR2: SQVTM, ANQGSEA. The CDR3 runs 15 residues. V lost 4 bases to trimming and J lost 4 bases, with 14 bases between them.

The V call is TRBV7-2, the J call TRBJ1-6; D is ambiguous. The germline V gene has CDR1 SGHTA and CDR2 FQGNSA. The CDR3 extends over 14 amino acids. The V end lost 11 bases, the J end lost 2 bases, and 13 bases lay between the germline ends. The CDR3 protein is CASRGGTYNSPLHF. As DNA, the CDR3 is TGTGCCTCCCGGGGAGGGACCTATAATTCACCCCTCCACTTT. Full variable domain (outside the CDR3, taken from reference TRBV7-2 and TRBJ1-6): GAGVSQSPSNKVTEKGKDVELRCDPISGHTALYWYRQSLGQGLEFLIYFQGNSAPDKSGLPSDRFSAERTGGSVSTLTIQRTQQEDSAVYLCASRGGTYNSPLHFGNGTRLTVT.

This clonotype was seen a few times. The gene calls are TRBV7-3 and TRBJ1-1, with TRBD1 identical over 8 bases. The CDR3 loop spans 14 amino acids. The germline CDR1 and CDR2 sequences are SGHTA and FQGTGA. V gave up 5 bases and J gave up 3 bases; unmatched junction bases: 5. The CDR3 sequence is CASSATGGDTEAFF. The CDR3, as DNA: TGTGCCAGCAGCGCCACAGGGGGGGACACTGAAGCTTTCTTT.

V is TRBV11-2 and J is TRBJ2-1, with TRBD1 as a possible D gene (5 bases). From germline, CDR1 is SGHAT and CDR2 FQNNGV. The CDR3 is 14 amino acids. The V gene lost 5 bases and the J gene lost 8 bases, with 16 bases spanning the gap. The DNA for the CDR3 is TGTGCCAGCAGCCCCCAGGGTTTAGGGGATGAGCAGTTCTTC. This sequence encodes CASSPQGLGDEQFF. The full variable domain, completed using reference TRBV11-2 and TRBJ2-1, is EAGVAQSPRYKIIEKRQSVAFWCNPISGHATLYWYQQILGQGPKLLIQFQNNGVVDDSQLPKDRFSAERLKGVDSTLKIQPAKLEDSAVYLCASSPQGLGDEQFFGPGTRLTVL.

The rearrangement links TRBV14 to TRBJ2-2; D gene ambiguous. This CDR3 comprises 16 residues. V shed 0 bases and J shed 4 bases, with 12 bases lying between them. CDR1 is SGHDN, CDR2 FVKESK, per germline. In DNA, the CDR3 is TGTGCCAGCAGCCAAGAGTCGGCTACTTCCACCGGGGAGCTGTTTTTT. This gives the protein CASSQESATSTGELFF.

This chain connects TRBV16 to TRBJ1-3, with D perhaps matching TRBD1 (5 bases). This CDR3 spans 15 amino acids. Trimming removed 0 bases at V and 2 bases at J, with 8 bases between. Germline CDR1 and CDR2: KGHSY and FQNENV. The CDR3 nucleotides read TGTGCCAGCAGCCAATCGTGGGGACCTGGAAACACCATATATTTT. Translation gives CASSQSWGPGNTIYF.

This clonotype was detected a few times. The V call is TRBV20-1, the J call TRBJ1-2; D remains unclear. V lost 5 bases and J 0 bases, leaving 10 bases between the germline ends. There are 13 residues in the CDR3. In germline, CDR1 is DFQATT, CDR2 SNEGSKA (reference sequence). DNA for the CDR3: TGCAGTGCTTCGGGTGGAACTAACTATGGCTACACCTTC. This translates into CSASGGTNYGYTF.

This clonotype was seen only a few times. J is TRBJ2-4 and V is TRBV28, with 8 bases aligning to TRBD1. With V trimmed by 6 bases and J by 0 bases, 7 bases remained unmatched. Germline V lookup: CDR1 MDHEN, CDR2 SYDVKM. This CDR3 is 16 amino acids long. This CDR3 is CASRETGGLAKNIQYF. The CDR3 nucleotides are TGTGCCAGCAGGGAAACAGGGGGACTAGCCAAAAACATTCAGTACTTC.

This clonotype has a handful of counts. V is TRBV6-2 or TRBV6-3 and J is TRBJ1-5, with 7 bases aligning to TRBD1. The CDR3 is 15 amino acids. V lost 6 bases, J lost 4 bases, and 9 bases stayed unmatched. Looked up from germline, CDR1 is MNHEY and CDR2 is SVGEGT. The CDR3 here is CASSLRTGLNQPQHF. CDR3 DNA: TGTGCCAGCAGCCTTCGGACAGGCCTAAATCAGCCCCAGCATTTT.

The chain is built from TRBV13 and TRBJ2-5; no reliable D call. The CDR3 extends over 13 amino acids. Germline V gives CDR1 PRHDT, CDR2 FYEKMQ (reference sequence). Trimming took 2 bases from V and 4 from J, leaving 8 bases between them. This CDR3 is CASSLRQVETQYF. The CDR3 nucleotides read TGTGCCAGCAGCTTAAGGCAGGTAGAGACCCAGTACTTC.

There are a few counts of this clonotype. The chain recombines TRBV12-3 or TRBV12-4 with TRBJ2-1; TRBD1 is a possible D gene (6 bases). This CDR3 is 12 amino acids long. V was shortened by 5 bases and J by 7 bases, with 9 bases between the two germline ends. The CDR3 DNA reads TGTGCCAGCAGTACAGGGTTAAATGAGCAGTTCTTC. This sequence encodes CASSTGLNEQFF.

The V call is TRBV2, the J call TRBJ1-5; D unclear. Looked up from germline, CDR1 is SNHLY and CDR2 is FYNNEI. Trimming took off 7 bases at V and 3 bases at J, with 10 bases between the two ends. This CDR3 is 13 amino acids long. The CDR3 sequence: CASNRQFNQPQHF. CDR3 DNA sequence: TGTGCCAGCAATAGGCAGTTCAATCAGCCCCAGCATTTT.

This clonotype was recorded a few times. The genes are TRBV7-9 and TRBJ2-1, with D uncertain. The CDR3 contains 10 residues. V was clipped by 4 bases and J by 8 bases, with 3 bases between them. Germline V lookup: CDR1 SEHNR, CDR2 FQNEAQ (reference sequence). The CDR3 DNA sequence: TGTGCCAGCAGCTCTCATGAGCAGTTCTTC. It is translated as CASSSHEQFF.